This T cell receptor beta chain was recovered during a study of shared clonotypes between healthy human individuals. Study overall: The cohort comprised a couple of women and a few men. Their ages spanned 18 to 49 years.

The CDR3 loop spans 18 amino acids. Germline V gives CDR1 LGHNA, CDR2 YNFKEQ. Trimming took off 5 bases at V and 5 bases at J, with 22 bases between the two ends. Positively selected for CCR7, the CD45RO-negative cells used as naive CD8 cells excluded terminally differentiated effector memory CD45RA+ cells. In regard to this clone: Its antigen is undetermined.

The data were produced by immunoSEQ multiplex PCR, yet TCRdb's version contains in-frame clones alone and is incomplete. The table records some 2 million clones, just under 95% of them present only once. General study findings and limits: The genetic and exposure-history diversity represented was limited by few donors. Naive subsets generally exceeded memory subsets in estimated richness.

J is TRBJ2-6 and V is TRBV4-2, with a tentative D call TRBD1 (5 bases). Sequencing was carried out using naive CD8+ T cells sorted from blood. The sequence came from a man younger than 35 in good health. CDR3 nucleotide sequence: TGTGCCAGCAGCGTTCGGAACAGGTTACAAAGTCGGGCCAACGTCCTGACTTTC. Amino acid sequence: CASSVRNRLQSRANVLTF.